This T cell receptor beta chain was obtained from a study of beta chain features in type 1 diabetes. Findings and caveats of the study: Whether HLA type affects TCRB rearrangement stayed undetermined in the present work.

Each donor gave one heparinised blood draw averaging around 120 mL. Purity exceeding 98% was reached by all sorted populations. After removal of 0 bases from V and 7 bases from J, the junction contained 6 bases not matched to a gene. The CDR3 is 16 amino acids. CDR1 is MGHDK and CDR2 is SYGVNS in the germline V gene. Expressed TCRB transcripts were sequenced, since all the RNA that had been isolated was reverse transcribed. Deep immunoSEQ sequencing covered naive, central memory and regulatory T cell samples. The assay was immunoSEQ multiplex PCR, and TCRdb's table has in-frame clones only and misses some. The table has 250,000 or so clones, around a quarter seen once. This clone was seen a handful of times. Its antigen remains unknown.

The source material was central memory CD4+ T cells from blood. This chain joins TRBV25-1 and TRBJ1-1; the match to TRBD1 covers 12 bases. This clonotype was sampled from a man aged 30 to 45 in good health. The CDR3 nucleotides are TGTGCCAGCAGTGAATATTCCCGGGACAGGGGGCGTGAAGCTTTCTTT. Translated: CASSEYSRDRGREAFF.